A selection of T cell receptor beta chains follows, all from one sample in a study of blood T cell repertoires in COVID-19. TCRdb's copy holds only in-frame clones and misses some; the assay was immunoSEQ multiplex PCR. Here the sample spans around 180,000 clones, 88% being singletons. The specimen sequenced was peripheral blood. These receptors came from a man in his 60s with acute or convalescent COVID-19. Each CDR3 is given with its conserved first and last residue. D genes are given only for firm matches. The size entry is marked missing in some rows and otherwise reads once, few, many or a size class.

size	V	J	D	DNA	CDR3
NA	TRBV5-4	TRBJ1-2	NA	TGTGCCAGCAGCTTCGACAGAGCATCTAACTATGGCTACACCTTC	CASSFDRASNYGYTF
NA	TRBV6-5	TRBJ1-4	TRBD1	TGTGCCAGCAGTCAACAGGGGGCTGAAAAACTGTTTTTT	CASSQQGAEKLFF
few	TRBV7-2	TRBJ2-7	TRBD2	TGTGCCAGCAGCGACGGACTAGTAGGCTCCTACGAGCAGTACTTC	CASSDGLVGSYEQYF
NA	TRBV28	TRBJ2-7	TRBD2	TGTGCCGTAAGCGGGAGGTCTATCGAGCAGTACTTC	CAVSGRSIEQYF
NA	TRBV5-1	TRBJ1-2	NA	TGCGCCAGCACGTTCGGACAGCTCGGGGTCTATGGCTACACCTTC	CASTFGQLGVYGYTF
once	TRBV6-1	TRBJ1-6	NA	TGTGCCAGCAGTGAGGACCCCGGGGGGTCACCCCTCCACTTT	CASSEDPGGSPLHF
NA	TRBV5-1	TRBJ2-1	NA	TGCGCCAGCAGCTTGGTAGATGAGCAGTTCTTC	CASSLVDEQFF
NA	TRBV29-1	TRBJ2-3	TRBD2	TGCAGCGTTGAAGAGAAAGAGTGGGAAGCGGGGGGTTCAGATACGCAGTATTTT	CSVEEKEWEAGGSDTQYF
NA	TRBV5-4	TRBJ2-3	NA	TGTGCCAGCAGCTTAGGGGCGCACACAGATACGCAGTATTTT	CASSLGAHTDTQYF
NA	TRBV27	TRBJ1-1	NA	TGTGCCAGCAGTTTCGGCAGGGGGAACACTGAAGCTTTCTTT	CASSFGRGNTEAFF
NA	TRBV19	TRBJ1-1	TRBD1	TGTGCCAGTACCTTACAGGGGGCTGTCACTGAAGCTTTCTTT	CASTLQGAVTEAFF
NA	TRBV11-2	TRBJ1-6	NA	TGTGCCAGCCATAGCTCCTATAATTCACCCCTCCACTTT	CASHSSYNSPLHF
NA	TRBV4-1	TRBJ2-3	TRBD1	TGCGCCAGCAGCCCGCACAGGGGGCTTAGCACAGATACGCAGTATTTT	CASSPHRGLSTDTQYF
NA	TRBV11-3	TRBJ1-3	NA	TGTGCCAGCAGCTTACGGGTAGCTGGAAACACCATATATTTT	CASSLRVAGNTIYF
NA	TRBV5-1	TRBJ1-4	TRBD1	TGCGCCAGCAGCAAAGACAGGGGACTAGCTGAAAAACTGTTTTTT	CASSKDRGLAEKLFF